The present T cell receptor beta chain was sequenced within a study of early T cells in non-severe SARS-CoV-2 infection. Study at large: Sequencing of unsorted whole blood was done on bulk RNA, leaving chains unpaired.

Unique molecular identifiers were affixed to single, distinct cDNA molecules. TCRdb processed the 5' RACE reads anew with MiXCR; each CDR3 protein has one entry. This table holds roughly 29,000 distinct CDR3 sequences, 5.6% found once. Study-wide points: Anti-spike CD8 responses were favored by VDJdb matching, which missed private and CD4 specificities.

This clonotype has only a few counts. Its antigen is still unknown. A read error may explain this, as a much larger clone is one base away. Trimming cost V 1 base and J 5 bases, with 15 bases left between them. Germline CDR1 reads SEHNR; CDR2 reads FQNEAQ (reference sequence). CDR3 length: 15 residues. Sequenced sample: whole blood. This TCR derives from an adult who was a healthcare worker with PCR-confirmed SARS-CoV-2 infection or an uninfected control (not recorded which). This rearrangement joins TRBV7-9 to TRBJ2-7; D is uncertain. The CDR3 region is CASSLDPPPINEQYF. The CDR3 region has the DNA TGTGCCAGCAGCTTAGACCCGCCCCCTATCAACGAGCAGTACTTC.